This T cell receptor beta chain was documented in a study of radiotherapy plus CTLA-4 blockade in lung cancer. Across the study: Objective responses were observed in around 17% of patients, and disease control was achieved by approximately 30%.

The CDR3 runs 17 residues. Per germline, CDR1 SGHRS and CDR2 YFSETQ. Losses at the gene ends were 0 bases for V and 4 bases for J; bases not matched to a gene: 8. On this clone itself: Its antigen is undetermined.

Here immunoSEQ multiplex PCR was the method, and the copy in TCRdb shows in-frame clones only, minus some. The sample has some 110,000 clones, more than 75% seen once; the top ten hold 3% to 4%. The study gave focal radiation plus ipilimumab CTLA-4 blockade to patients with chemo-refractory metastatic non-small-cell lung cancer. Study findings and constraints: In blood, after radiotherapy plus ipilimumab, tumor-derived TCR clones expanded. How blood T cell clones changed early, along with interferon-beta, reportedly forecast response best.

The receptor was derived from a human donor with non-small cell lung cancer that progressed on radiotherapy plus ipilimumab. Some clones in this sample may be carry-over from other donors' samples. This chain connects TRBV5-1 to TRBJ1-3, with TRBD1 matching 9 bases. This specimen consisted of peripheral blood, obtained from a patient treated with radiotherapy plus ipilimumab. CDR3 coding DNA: TGCGCCAGCAGCTTGGAAACAGGGGGCGCTTCAGGAAACACCATATATTTT. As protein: CASSLETGGASGNTIYF.